Reported below is one TCR beta chain. Its antigen is not identified. Mismatch with germline at one junction end may stem from a read error. This specimen comes from a study of identical twins. General study points: When twins shared out-of-frame alpha sequences, those sequences had excess low generation probability. While abundant cord blood beta clonotypes carried fewer insertions, memory repertoires showed no such pattern.

A universal primer site arose from template switching, and cDNA bore unique molecular identifiers. TCRdb fed the 5' RACE reads into MiXCR, producing one record per CDR3 protein. Among 1.5 million to 2 million distinct CDR3 sequences listed, roughly a third were seen once. The CDR3 has 13 amino acids. CDR1 MNHNS and CDR2 SASEGT come from the germline V gene. V usage is TRBV6-1 and J usage is TRBJ1-1; D not certain. This clonotype was sampled from a newborn girl in good health. The sequenced sample was cord blood. This chain's CDR3 is CASRIAADTEAYF. The CDR3 DNA is TGTGCCAGCAGAATAGCAGCCGACACTGAAGCTTACTTT.